This TCR beta chain was retrieved from a study of CXCR3-negative and CXCR3-positive naive CD8 T cells. Study-level background: The TRB read total, approximately 150 million, broke down to about 1.5 +/- 0.3 million reads per library.

CDR1 and CDR2 from the germline V gene are GTSNPN and SVGIG (reference sequence). CDR3 size: 14 residues. Points on this clonotype: Antigen unknown.

Whole-study findings and limits: Diversity in memory CD8+ cells fell much lower than the comparably high levels seen in both naive subsets.

UMI-labeled 5' RACE yielded the TRB cDNA libraries. From the 5' RACE reads, TCRdb lists one entry per CDR3 protein and no DNA. The sample data list more than 65,000 distinct CDR3 sequences. The rearrangement uses TRBV30 and TRBJ2-7; TCRdb lists TRBD1, though no DNA is available to test this call. The source of this sequence is a human donor in good health. Some clones in this sample may be carry-over from other donors' samples. Sequenced sample: naive CXCR3- CD8+ T cells from blood. The sample's subset: CD45RO-CCR7+CD27+CD95- naive CD8+ T cells lacking CXCR3 (TNR3-). CDR3 sequence: CAWSVRDSIYEQYF.